This T cell receptor beta chain emerged from a study of T cell repertoires in cytomegalovirus infection. Only a few counts were recorded for this clonotype. One entry per CDR3 protein, called by TCRdb with MiXCR from the reads. The sample shows 350,000 to 450,000 distinct CDR3 sequences, 15% to 20% of them seen only once. Germline-derived CDR1 and CDR2 are MNHEY and SMNVEV (reference sequence). The CDR3 runs 13 residues. V was clipped by 4 bases and J by 4 bases, with 10 bases between them. The specimen sequenced was PBMCs. This sequence originates from a human donor in good health (CMV status not recorded). Some clones in this sample may be carry-over from other donors' samples. J is TRBJ1-2 and V is TRBV27, with D unclear. This CDR3 is CASSSGTLYGYTF. CDR3 DNA: TGTGCCAGCAGTTCGGGCACTCTCTATGGCTACACCTTC.